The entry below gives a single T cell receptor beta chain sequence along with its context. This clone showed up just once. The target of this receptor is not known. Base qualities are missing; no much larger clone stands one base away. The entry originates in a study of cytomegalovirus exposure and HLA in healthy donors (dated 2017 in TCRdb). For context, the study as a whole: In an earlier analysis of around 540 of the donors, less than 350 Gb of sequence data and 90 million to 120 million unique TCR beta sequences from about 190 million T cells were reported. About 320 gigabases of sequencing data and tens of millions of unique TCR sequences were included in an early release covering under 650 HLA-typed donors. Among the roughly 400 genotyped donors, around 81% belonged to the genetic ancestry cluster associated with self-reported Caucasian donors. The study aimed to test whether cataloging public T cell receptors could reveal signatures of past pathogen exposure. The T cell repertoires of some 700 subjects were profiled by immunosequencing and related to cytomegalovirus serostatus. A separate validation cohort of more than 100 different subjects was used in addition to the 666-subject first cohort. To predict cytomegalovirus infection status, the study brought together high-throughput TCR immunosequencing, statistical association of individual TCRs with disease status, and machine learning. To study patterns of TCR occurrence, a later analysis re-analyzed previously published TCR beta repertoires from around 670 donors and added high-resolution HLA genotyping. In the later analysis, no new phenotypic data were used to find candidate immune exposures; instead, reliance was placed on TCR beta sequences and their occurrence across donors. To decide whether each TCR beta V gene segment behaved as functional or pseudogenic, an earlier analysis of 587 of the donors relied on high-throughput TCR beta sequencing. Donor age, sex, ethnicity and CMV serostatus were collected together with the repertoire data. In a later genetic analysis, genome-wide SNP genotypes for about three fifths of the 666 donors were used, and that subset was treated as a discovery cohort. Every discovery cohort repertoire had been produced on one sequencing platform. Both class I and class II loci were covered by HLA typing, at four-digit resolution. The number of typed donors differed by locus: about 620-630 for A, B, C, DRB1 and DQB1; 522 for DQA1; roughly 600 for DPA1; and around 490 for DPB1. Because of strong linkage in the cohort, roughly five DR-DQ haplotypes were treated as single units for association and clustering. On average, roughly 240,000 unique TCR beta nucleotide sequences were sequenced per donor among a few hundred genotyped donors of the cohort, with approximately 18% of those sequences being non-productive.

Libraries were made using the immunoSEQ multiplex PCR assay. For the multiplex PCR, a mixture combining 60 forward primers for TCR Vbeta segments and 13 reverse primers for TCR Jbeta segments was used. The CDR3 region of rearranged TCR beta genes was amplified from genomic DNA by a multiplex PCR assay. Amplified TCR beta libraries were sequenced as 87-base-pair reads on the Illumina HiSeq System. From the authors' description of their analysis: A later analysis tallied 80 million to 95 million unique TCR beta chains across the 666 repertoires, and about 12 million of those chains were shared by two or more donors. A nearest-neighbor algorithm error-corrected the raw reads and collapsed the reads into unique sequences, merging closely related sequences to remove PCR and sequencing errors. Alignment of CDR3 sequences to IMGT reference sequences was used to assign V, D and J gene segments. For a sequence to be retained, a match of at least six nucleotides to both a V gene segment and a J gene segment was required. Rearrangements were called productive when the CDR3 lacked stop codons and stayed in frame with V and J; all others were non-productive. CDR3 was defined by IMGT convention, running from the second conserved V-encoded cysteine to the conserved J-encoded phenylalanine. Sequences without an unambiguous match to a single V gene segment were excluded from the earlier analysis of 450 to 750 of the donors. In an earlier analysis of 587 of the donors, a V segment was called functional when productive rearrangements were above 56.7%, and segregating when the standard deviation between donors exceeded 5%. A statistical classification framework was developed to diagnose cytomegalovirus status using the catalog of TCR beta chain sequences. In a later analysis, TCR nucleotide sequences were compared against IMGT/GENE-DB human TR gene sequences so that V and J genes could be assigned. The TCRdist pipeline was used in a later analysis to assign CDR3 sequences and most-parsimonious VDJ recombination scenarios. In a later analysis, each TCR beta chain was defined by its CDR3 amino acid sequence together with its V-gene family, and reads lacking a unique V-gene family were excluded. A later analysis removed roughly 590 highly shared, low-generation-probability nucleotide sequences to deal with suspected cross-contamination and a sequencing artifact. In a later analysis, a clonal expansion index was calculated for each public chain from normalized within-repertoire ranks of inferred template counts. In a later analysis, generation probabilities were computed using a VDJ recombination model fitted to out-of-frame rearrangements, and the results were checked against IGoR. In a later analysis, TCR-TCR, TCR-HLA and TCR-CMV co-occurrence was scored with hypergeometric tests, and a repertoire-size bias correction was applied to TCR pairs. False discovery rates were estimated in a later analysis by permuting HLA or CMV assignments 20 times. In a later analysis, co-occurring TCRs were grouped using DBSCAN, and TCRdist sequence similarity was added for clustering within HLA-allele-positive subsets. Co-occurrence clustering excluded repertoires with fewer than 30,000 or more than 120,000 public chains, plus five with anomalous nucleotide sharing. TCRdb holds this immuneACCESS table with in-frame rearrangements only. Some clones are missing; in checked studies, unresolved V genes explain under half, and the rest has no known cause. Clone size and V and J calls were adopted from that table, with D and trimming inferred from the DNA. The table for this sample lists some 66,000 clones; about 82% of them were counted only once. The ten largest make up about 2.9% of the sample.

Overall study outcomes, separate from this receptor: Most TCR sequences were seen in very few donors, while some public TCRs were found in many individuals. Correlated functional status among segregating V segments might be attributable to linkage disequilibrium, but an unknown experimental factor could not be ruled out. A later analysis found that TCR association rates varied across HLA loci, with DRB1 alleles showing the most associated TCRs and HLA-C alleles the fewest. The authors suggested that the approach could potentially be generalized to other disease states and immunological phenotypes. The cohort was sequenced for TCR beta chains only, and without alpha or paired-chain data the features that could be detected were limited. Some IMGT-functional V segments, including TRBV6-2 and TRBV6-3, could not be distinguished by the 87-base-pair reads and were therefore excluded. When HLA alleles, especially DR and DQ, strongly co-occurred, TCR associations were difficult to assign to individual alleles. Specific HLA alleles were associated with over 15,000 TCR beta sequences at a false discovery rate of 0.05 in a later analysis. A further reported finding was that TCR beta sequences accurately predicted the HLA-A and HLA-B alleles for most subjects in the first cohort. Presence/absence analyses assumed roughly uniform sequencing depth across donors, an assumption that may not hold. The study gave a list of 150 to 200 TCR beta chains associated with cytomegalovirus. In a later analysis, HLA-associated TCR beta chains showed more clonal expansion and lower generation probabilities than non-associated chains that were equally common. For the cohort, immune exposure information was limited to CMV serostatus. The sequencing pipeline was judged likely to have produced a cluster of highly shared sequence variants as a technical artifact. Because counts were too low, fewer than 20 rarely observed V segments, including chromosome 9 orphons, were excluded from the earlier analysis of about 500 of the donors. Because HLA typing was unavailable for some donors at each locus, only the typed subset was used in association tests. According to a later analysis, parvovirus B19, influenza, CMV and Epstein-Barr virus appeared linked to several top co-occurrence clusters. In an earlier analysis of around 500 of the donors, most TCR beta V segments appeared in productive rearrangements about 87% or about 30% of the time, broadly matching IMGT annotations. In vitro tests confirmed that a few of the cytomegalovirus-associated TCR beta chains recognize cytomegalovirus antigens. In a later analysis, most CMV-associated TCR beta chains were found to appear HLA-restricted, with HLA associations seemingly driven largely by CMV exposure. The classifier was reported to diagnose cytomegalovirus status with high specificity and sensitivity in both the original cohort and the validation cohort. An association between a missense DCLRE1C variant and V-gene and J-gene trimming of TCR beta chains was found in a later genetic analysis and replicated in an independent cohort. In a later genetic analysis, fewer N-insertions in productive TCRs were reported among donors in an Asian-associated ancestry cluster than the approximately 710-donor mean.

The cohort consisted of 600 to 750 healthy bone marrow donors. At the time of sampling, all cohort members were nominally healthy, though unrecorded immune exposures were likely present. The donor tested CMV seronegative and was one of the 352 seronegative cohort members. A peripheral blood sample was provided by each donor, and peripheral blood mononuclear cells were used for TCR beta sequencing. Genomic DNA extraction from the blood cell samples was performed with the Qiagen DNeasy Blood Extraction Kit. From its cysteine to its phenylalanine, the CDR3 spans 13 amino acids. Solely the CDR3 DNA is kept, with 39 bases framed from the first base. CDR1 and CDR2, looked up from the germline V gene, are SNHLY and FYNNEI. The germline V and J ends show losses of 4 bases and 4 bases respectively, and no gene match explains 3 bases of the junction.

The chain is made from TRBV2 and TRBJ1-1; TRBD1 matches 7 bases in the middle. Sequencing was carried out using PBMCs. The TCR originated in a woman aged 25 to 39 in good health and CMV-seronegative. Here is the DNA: TGTGCCAGCAGTGTCGCAGGGGGCACTGAAGCTTTCTTT. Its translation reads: CASSVAGGTEAFF.